Listed here are 20 T cell receptor beta chains from one sample, sequenced in a study of T cells in women clearing cervical HPV infection. This table comes from immunoSEQ multiplex PCR, and its TCRdb copy is limited to in-frame clones, with some not included. This specimen shows 45,000 to 55,000 clones; the ten leading clones hold under 2%. Sequencing was performed on blood buffy coat. These receptors were taken from a woman aged 18 to 75 with a cervical HPV16 infection that either progressed to CIN3+ or cleared (not recorded which).

On this clone itself: The CDR3 is cut off 3 residues early in the read; its end comes from the germline J gene. The chain couples TRBV7-6 to TRBJ2-2, with TRBD2 matching 9 bases. J lost 8 bases, V lost 0 bases, and 7 bases had no gene match. CDR1 is SGHVS, CDR2 FNYEAQ, per germline. The CDR3 contains 16 residues. CDR3 amino acids: CASSLAREGRGGELFF. The CDR3 bases that were read are TGTGCCAGCAGCTTAGCGCGGGAGGGAAGAGGAGGGGAG. The whole variable domain, filled in from reference TRBV7-6 and TRBJ2-2, reads GAGVSQSPRYKVTKRGQDVALRCDPISGHVSLYWYRQALGQGPEFLTYFNYEAQQDKSGLPNDRFSAERPEGSISTLTIQRTEQRDSAMYRCASSLAREGRGGELFFGEGSRLTVL.

About this clone itself: The DNA ends 3 residues before the CDR3 does, and the rest of the CDR3 is filled in from the germline J gene. The V and J genes are TRBV7-6 and TRBJ2-3; the match to TRBD1 covers 8 bases. This CDR3 spans 16 amino acids. The V gene end was trimmed by 3 bases and the J gene end by 0 bases; junction bases not matched to a gene: 5. Germline CDR1 and CDR2: SGHVS and FNYEAQ. This chain's CDR3 is CASSFGQGGSTDTQYF. The part of the CDR3 DNA that was read is TGTGCCAGCAGCTTTGGACAGGGCGGGAGCACAGATACG. Combining the CDR3 with reference TRBV7-6 and TRBJ2-3 gives the whole variable domain GAGVSQSPRYKVTKRGQDVALRCDPISGHVSLYWYRQALGQGPEFLTYFNYEAQQDKSGLPNDRFSAERPEGSISTLTIQRTEQRDSAMYRCASSFGQGGSTDTQYFGPGTRLTVL.

Remarks on this clone: The CDR3 end is not reached by the read, which stops 3 residues before it; the germline J gene fills it in. V is TRBV7-3 and J is TRBJ2-2; 11 bases agree with TRBD2. Looked up from germline, CDR1 is SGHTA and CDR2 is FQGTGA. This CDR3 has 15 residues. J was trimmed by 3 bases and V by 4 bases; bases with no gene match: 1. Incomplete CDR3 DNA: TGTGCCAGCAGCTCTAGCGGGGGGTACACCGGGGAG. Translated, it gives CASSSSGGYTGE. The whole CDR3 reads CASSSSGGYTGELFF.

Concerning this clone: The DNA ends 3 residues before the CDR3 does, and the rest of the CDR3 is filled in from the germline J gene. V and J are TRBV11-2 and TRBJ2-7; D unclear. This CDR3 has 11 amino acids. V was clipped by 5 bases and J by 3 bases, with 5 bases between them. Per the germline V gene, CDR1 is SGHAT and CDR2 is FQNNGV. This CDR3 reads CASSRNYEQYF. The part of the CDR3 DNA that was read is TGTGCCAGCAGCCGTAACTACGAG.

Comments on this clone: The read stops 3 residues short of the end of the CDR3; the missing end is completed from the germline J gene. The V gene is TRBV7-8, the J gene TRBJ2-3, with TRBD2 identical over 7 bases. The CDR3 is made up of 16 amino acids. Trimming cost V 4 bases and J 4 bases; bases outside gene matches: 11. Germline V gene data show CDR1 as SGHVS and CDR2 as FQNEAQ. The sequenced CDR3 bases are TGTGCCAGCAGCTATGGACTAGTGGGTCGGGCAGATACG. Its translation is CASSYGLVGRADT. The whole CDR3 reads CASSYGLVGRADTQYF.

The sequenced CDR3 bases are TGTGCCAGTAGTGTAACCGGGACAGGGGCCCGAAGCTATGGC. As protein: CASSVTGTGARSYG. The whole CDR3 sequence reads CASSVTGTGARSYGYTF. V gene TRBV19 combines with J gene TRBJ1-2, with 10 bases fitting TRBD1. The CDR3 end lies 3 residues beyond the end of the read and is filled in from the germline J gene. The length of the CDR3 is 17 residues. With V trimmed by 5 bases and J by 4 bases, 13 bases remained unmatched. Looked up from germline, CDR1 is LNHDA and CDR2 is SQIVND (reference sequence).

As regards this clone: Read coverage stops 3 residues before the CDR3 terminus; the germline J gene supplies the remainder. The chain links TRBV7-3 to TRBJ2-5; tentatively, D is TRBD1 or TRBD2 (5 bases each). The V gene's germline CDR1 is SGHTA and CDR2 FQGTGA. V was clipped by 5 bases and J by 5 bases, with 12 bases between them. The CDR3 runs to 13 residues. CDR3: CASSRTREETQYF. CDR3 DNA, as far as it was read: TGTGCCAGCAGCCGTACCAGGGAGGAGACC.

Note on this clone: With the read ending 3 residues before the CDR3 end, the germline J gene is used to fill in that end. The chain employs TRBV18 and TRBJ2-1, with TRBD2 matching 13 bases. This CDR3 spans 15 amino acids. The germline V gene encodes CDR1 KGHSH and CDR2 LQKENI. Trimming removed 6 bases from V and 7 bases from J; junction bases left unmatched: 6. CDR3 sequence reads: CASSLGLAGDNEQFF. The CDR3 bases that were read are TGTGCCAGCTCCCTCGGACTAGCGGGAGATAATGAG.

Comments on this clone: The CDR3 end is not reached by the read, which stops 3 residues before it; the germline J gene fills it in. The chain links TRBV6-2 or TRBV6-3 to TRBJ2-3; a weak D match, TRBD2 (6 bases). Trimming removed 0 bases from V and 1 base from J, with 11 bases in between. CDR3 length: 16 amino acids. The germline V gene encodes CDR1 MNHEY and CDR2 SVGEGT. CDR3 loop: CASSYSAWGGTDTQYF. The CDR3 bases that were read are TGTGCCAGCAGTTACTCTGCTTGGGGGGGCACAGATACG.

About this clone: Read data end 3 residues before the CDR3 end; the end is taken from the germline J gene. This sequence joins TRBV11-2 and TRBJ2-2; D gene ambiguous. The CDR3 is 13 residues long. The germline V gene encodes CDR1 SGHAT and CDR2 FQNNGV. Trimming removed 2 bases at V and 5 bases at J, with 6 bases between. CDR3 residues: CASSLQRTGELFF. Incomplete CDR3 DNA: TGTGCCAGCAGCTTACAGAGGACCGGGGAG.

The CDR3 bases that were read are TGCAGCGTTACACAGGGGTACACTGAA. Its translation: CSVTQGYTE. The full CDR3 reads CSVTQGYTEAFF. V gene TRBV29-1 combines with J gene TRBJ1-1, with 7 bases lining up with TRBD1. The read ends 3 residues before the CDR3 terminus; that terminus is restored from the germline J gene. With 5 bases clipped from V and 3 bases from J, the junction kept 3 bases outside the gene matches. The CDR3 is 12 residues long. CDR1 is SQVTM, CDR2 ANQGSEA, per germline. Complete variable domain (other parts from reference TRBV29-1 and TRBJ1-1): SAVISQKPSRDICQRGTSLTIQCQVDSQVTMMFWYRQQPGQSLTLIATANQGSEATYESGFVIDKFPISRPNLTFSTLTVSNMSPEDSSIYLCSVTQGYTEAFFGQGTRLTVV.

Worth noting for this clone: Sequencing ends 3 residues short of the CDR3 end; the germline J gene provides the rest. The V and J genes are TRBV15 and TRBJ1-5; D call uncertain. This CDR3 is built from 12 residues. Trimming removed 4 bases at V and 4 bases at J, with 5 bases between. CDR1 LNHNV and CDR2 YYDKDF come from the germline V gene (reference sequence). The CDR3 bases that were read are TGTGCCACCAGCATAGGGAATCAGCCC. Protein sequence: CATSIGNQP. The CDR3 as a whole reads CATSIGNQPQHF.

As concerns this clone: The CDR3 end lies 3 residues beyond the end of the read and is filled in from the germline J gene. The J gene is TRBJ2-1, the V gene TRBV20-1; TRBD2 is a possible D gene (5 bases). V was shortened by 5 bases and J by 0 bases, with 11 bases between the two germline ends. This CDR3 is 14 amino acids long. CDR1 and CDR2 (germline): DFQATT, SNEGSKA (reference sequence). The sequenced part of the CDR3 DNA is TGCAGTGCTTCAGCGGCCCGCTCCTACAATGAG. Protein sequence: CSASAARSYNE. In full, the CDR3 is CSASAARSYNEQFF.

Note on this clone: The CDR3 extends 3 residues past the end of the read, so its final part is completed from the germline J gene. The V and J genes are TRBV7-2 and TRBJ2-7; 7 bases match TRBD1. Per the germline V gene, CDR1 is SGHTA and CDR2 is FQGNSA. This CDR3 has 15 amino acids. V was clipped by 3 bases and J by 0 bases; unmatched bases: 5. CDR3 sequence: CASSLSGTASYEQYF. The sequenced part of the CDR3 DNA is TGTGCCAGCAGCTTGTCCGGGACAGCCTCCTACGAG.

A note on this clone: From the germline J gene comes the end of the CDR3, since the read stops 3 residues before it. This sequence joins TRBV4-1 and TRBJ1-2, with 8 nucleotides matching TRBD1. Unmatched junction bases numbered 5, after V lost 1 base and J lost 4 bases. Looked up from germline, CDR1 is MGHRA and CDR2 is YSYEKL. The CDR3 length is 15 residues. CDR3 region: CASSQAGQGGYGYTF. Incomplete CDR3 DNA: TGCGCCAGCAGCCAAGCCGGACAGGGCGGCTATGGC.

On this clone itself: The read gets to within 3 residues of the CDR3 end, and the germline J gene fills in the rest. The gene calls are TRBV2 and TRBJ1-6, with TRBD1 matching 7 bases. Per germline, CDR1 SNHLY and CDR2 FYNNEI. Germline trimming cut 8 bases from V and 0 bases from J; bases unmatched to any gene: 4. CDR3 length equals 15 residues. The part of the CDR3 DNA that was read is TGTGCCAGCGGACGGGACAGCTCCTATAATTCACCC. This codes for CASGRDSSYNSP. The complete CDR3 sequence is CASGRDSSYNSPLHF. Complete variable domain (other parts from reference TRBV2 and TRBJ1-6): EPEVTQTPSHQVTQMGQEVILRCVPISNHLYFYWYRQILGQKVEFLVSFYNNEISEKSEIFDDQFSVERPDGSNFTLKIRSTKLEDSAMYFCASGRDSSYNSPLHFGNGTRLTVT.

With respect to this clone: The CDR3 extends 3 residues past the end of the read, so its final part is completed from the germline J gene. The chain combines TRBV28 with TRBJ2-1, with TRBD1 identical over 10 bases. The germline CDR1 and CDR2 sequences are MDHEN and SYDVKM. This CDR3 has 16 amino acids. The trim removed 3 bases at V and 6 bases at J, leaving 8 bases unmatched. The covered CDR3 bases are TGTGCCAGCAGTTTTGGTGGGACAGGGGTTTTCAATGAG. This encodes CASSFGGTGVFNE. The whole CDR3 protein is CASSFGGTGVFNEQFF.

About this clone itself: The CDR3 is cut off 3 residues early in the read; its end comes from the germline J gene. The chain links TRBV7-8 to TRBJ1-1; tentative D call: TRBD1 (6 bases). With 1 base removed from V and 1 base from J, the gap between germline ends came to 10 bases. The germline gives CDR1 SGHVS, CDR2 FQNEAQ. The CDR3 loop spans 15 amino acids. This chain's CDR3 is CASSLEGGWNTEAFF. Incomplete CDR3 DNA: TGTGCCAGCAGCTTAGAGGGGGGGTGGAACACTGAA.

With regard to this clone: The read ends 3 residues shy of where the CDR3 ends; the end is completed using the germline J gene. The J gene is TRBJ2-5, the V gene TRBV7-9; D not certain. Trimming removed 1 base at V and 4 bases at J, with 7 bases between. This CDR3 is 13 amino acids long. Germline lookup yields CDR1 SEHNR and CDR2 FQNEAQ (reference sequence). The CDR3 reads CASSLGVPETQYF. The covered CDR3 bases are TGTGCCAGCAGCTTAGGCGTCCCAGAGACC.

As for this clone: The read is 3 residues too short to cover the CDR3 end, so that end is filled in from the germline J gene. The V gene is TRBV30, the J gene TRBJ2-5, with D hard to call. This CDR3 is built from 12 residues. From germline, CDR1 is GTSNPN and CDR2 SVGIG (reference sequence). V dropped 3 bases and J dropped 2 bases, with 7 bases sitting between them. CDR3 protein: CAWSQTQETQYF. CDR3 bases read: TGTGCCTGGAGCCAAACACAAGAGACC.